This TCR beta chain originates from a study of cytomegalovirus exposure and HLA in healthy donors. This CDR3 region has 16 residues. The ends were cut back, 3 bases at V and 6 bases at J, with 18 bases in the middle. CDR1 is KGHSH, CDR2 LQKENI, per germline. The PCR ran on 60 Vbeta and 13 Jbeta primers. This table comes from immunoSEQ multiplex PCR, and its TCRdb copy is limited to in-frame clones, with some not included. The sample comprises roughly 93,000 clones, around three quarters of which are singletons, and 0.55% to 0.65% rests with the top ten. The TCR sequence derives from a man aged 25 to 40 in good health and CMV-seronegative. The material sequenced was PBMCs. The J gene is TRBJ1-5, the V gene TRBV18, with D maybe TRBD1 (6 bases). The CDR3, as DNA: TGTGCCAGCTCACCCGGGACACCGAGGATCTCTCAGCCCCAGCATTTT. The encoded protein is CASSPGTPRISQPQHF.